This entry lists 5 T cell receptor beta chains sequenced from one sample in a study of beta chain features in type 1 diabetes. Expressed TCRB transcripts were sequenced, since all the RNA that had been isolated was reverse transcribed. Profiled with immunoSEQ multiplex PCR; TCRdb holds only in-frame clones, not every one. The sample shows fewer than 350,000 clones, 8% of them seen only once. Sequencing was performed on central memory CD4+ T cells from blood. The receptors were sampled from a young woman in good health.

The chain uses TRBV2 and TRBJ1-5; 8 positions agree with TRBD1. Germline V gene lookup returns CDR1 SNHLY and CDR2 FYNNEI. The V segment lost 8 bases and the J segment 5 bases; nucleotides outside the gene matches: 2. This CDR3 is built from 12 residues. The CDR3 DNA sequence: TGTGCCAGCGGACAGGGTGATCAGCCCCAGCATTTT. Translating gives CASGQGDQPQHF.

Remarks on this clone: The sample holds other DNA sequences that translate to the same CDR3. The chain carries TRBV5-1 and TRBJ1-4; 9 bases are a match to TRBD1. CDR1 and CDR2 from the germline V gene are SGHRS and YFSETQ. Trimming removed 4 bases from V and 5 bases from J; junction bases left unmatched: 3. CDR3 size: 14 residues. The CDR3 loop is CASSLGTGNEKLFF. CDR3 nucleotide sequence: TGCGCCAGCAGCCTCGGGACAGGGAATGAAAAACTGTTTTTT.

The chain carries TRBV20-1 and TRBJ1-1, with unresolved D. Between the trimmed V and J ends, which lost 6 bases and 4 bases, there was a span of 9 bases. Germline V gene data show CDR1 as DFQATT and CDR2 as SNEGSKA (reference sequence). CDR3 length: 11 residues. The CDR3 coding sequence is TGCAGTGCGAAGGATAGCACTGAAGCTTTCTTT. Translation: CSAKDSTEAFF.

J is TRBJ1-2 and V is TRBV7-9; maybe TRBD1 (5 bases). Germline lookup yields CDR1 SEHNR and CDR2 FQNEAQ (reference sequence). Trimming removed 7 bases from V and 5 bases from J, with 14 bases in between. This CDR3 spans 13 amino acids. CDR3 sequence (DNA): TGTGCCAGCAACGCCGGGACCGTTTATGGCTACACCTTC. It translates to CASNAGTVYGYTF.

This clone was detected many times. The V and J genes are TRBV19 and TRBJ1-6; D is ambiguous. Trimming pared 3 bases from V and 8 bases from J, leaving 8 bases between. The germline V gene encodes CDR1 LNHDA and CDR2 SQIVND (reference sequence). The CDR3 covers 13 residues. The CDR3 here is CASSIRMDSPLHF. In DNA form, the CDR3 reads TGTGCCAGTAGTATCCGGATGGATTCACCCCTCCACTTT.